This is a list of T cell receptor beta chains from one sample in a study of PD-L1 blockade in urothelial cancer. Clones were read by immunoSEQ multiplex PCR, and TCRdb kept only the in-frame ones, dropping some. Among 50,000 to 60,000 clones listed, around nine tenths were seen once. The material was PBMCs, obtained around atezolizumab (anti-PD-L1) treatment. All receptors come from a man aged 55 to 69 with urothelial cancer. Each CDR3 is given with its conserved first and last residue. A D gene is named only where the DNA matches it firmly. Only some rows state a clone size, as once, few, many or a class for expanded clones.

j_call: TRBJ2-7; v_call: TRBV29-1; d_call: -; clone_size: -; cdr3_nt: TGCTCCATTTCAGAGCTGGGACACCGGGGCTACGAGCAGTACTTC; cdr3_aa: CSISELGHRGYEQYF
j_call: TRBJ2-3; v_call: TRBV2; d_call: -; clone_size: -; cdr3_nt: TGTGCCAGCGCCCCAGGGGGCACAGATACGCAGTATTTT; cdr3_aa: CASAPGGTDTQYF
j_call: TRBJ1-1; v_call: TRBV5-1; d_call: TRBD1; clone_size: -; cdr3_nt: TGCGCCAGCAGCACAGGGGGTTTGGCTGAAGCTTTCTTT; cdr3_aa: CASSTGGLAEAFF
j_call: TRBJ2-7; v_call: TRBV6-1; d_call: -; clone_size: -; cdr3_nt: TGTGCCAGCAGTCGAGAGGGCTACGACGAGCAGTACTTC; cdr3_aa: CASSREGYDEQYF
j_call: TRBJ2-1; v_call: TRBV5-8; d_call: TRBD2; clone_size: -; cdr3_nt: TGTGCCAGCAGCTTGGATCTAGCGGGAGTCGGTGAGCAGTTCTTC; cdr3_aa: CASSLDLAGVGEQFF
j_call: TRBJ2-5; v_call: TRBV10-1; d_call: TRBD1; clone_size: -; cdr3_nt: TGCGCCAGCAGTGAGCCGGGGACAGAAGAGACCCAGTACTTC; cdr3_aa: CASSEPGTEETQYF
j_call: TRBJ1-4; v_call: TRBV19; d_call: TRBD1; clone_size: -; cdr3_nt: TGTGCCAGTAGTATTCCTTCGACAGGGCCATGGGAAAAACTGTTTTTT; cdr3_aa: CASSIPSTGPWEKLFF
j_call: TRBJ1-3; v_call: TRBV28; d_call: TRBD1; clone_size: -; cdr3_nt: TGTGCCAGCACCGCCGGGACAGTCGGAAACACCATATATTTT; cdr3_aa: CASTAGTVGNTIYF
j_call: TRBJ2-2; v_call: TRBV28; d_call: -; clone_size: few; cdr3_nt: TGTGCCAGCAGTTTTGGACAGAAAGTTGTTTTGAACACCGGGGAGCTGTTTTTT; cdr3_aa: CASSFGQKVVLNTGELFF
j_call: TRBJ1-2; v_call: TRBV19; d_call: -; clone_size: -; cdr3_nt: TGTGCCAGTACCTCGGCGGCTGGCTACACCTTC; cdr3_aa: CASTSAAGYTF
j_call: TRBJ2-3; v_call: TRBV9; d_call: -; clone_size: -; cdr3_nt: TGTGCCAGCAGCGACGAGGGGGAAGGGACAGATACGCAGTATTTT; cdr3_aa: CASSDEGEGTDTQYF
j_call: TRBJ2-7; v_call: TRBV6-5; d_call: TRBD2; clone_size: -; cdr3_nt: TGTGCCAGCAGTCCCCGGCTAGCGGGAGTTGGCGAGCAGTACTTC; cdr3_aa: CASSPRLAGVGEQYF
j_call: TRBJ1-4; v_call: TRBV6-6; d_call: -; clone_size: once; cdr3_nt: TGTGCCAGCAGGGGGACAAGGGCTGAAAAACTGTTTTTT; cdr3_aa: CASRGTRAEKLFF
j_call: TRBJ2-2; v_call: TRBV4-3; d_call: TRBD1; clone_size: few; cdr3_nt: TGCGCCAGCAGCCAAGGGGGACAGGGAGACAGGGAGCTGTTTTTT; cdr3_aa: CASSQGGQGDRELFF
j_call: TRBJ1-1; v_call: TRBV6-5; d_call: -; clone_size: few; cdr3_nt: TGTGCCAGCAGTTACTCTCGGAGCACCAACACTGAAGCTTTCTTT; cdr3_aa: CASSYSRSTNTEAFF
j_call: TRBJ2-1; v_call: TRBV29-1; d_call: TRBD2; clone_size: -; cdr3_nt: TGCAGCGCCTGGACTAGCGGGGGCAATGAGCAGTTCTTC; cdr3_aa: CSAWTSGGNEQFF
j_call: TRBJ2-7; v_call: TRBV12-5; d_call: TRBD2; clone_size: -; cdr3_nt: TGTGCTAGTGGTTTGTCCACTAGCGGCTACGAGCAGTACTTC; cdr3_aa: CASGLSTSGYEQYF
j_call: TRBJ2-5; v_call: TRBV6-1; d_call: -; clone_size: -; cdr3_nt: TGTGCCAGCAGTCTACAGGGAGGGGAAGAGACCCAGTACTTC; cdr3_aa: CASSLQGGEETQYF
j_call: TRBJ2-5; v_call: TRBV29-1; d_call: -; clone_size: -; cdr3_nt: TGCAGCGTATCACTACAGGGTGTATTACAAGAGACCCAGTACTTC; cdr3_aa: CSVSLQGVLQETQYF
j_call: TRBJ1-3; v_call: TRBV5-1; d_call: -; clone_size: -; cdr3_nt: TGCGCCAGCAGCTCCTCGGTTCTAGATGGAAACACCATATATTTT; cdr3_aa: CASSSSVLDGNTIYF
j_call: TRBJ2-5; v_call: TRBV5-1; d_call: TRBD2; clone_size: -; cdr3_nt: TGCGCCAGCAGGACCGGGGGGGTCGCCGCGGAAGAGACCCAGTACTTC; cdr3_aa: CASRTGGVAAEETQYF
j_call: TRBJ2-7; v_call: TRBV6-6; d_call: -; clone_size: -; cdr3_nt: TGTGCCAGCAACGACATGGGCGAGCAGTACTTC; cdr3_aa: CASNDMGEQYF
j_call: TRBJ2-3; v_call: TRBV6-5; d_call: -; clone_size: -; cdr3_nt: TGTGCCAGCAGCTCCCCAGATACGCAGTATTTT; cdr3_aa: CASSSPDTQYF
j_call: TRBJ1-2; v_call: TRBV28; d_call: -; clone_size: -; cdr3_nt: TGTGCCAGCAGCCCAGGGACACCAGCAATCAACACCTTC; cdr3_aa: CASSPGTPAINTF
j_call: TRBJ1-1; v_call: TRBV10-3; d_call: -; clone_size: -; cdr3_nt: TGTGCCATCAGTGGGGGACTTTCGAACACTGAAGCTTTCTTT; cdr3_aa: CAISGGLSNTEAFF
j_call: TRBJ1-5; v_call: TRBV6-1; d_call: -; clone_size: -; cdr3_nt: TGTGCCAGCAGTGAGGGGTGGAGGGGCCAACAGCCCCAGCATTTT; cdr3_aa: CASSEGWRGQQPQHF
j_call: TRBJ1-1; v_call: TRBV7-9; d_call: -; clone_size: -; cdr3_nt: TGTGCCAGCAGCTTCGTGCGTGGGGCCATGAACACTGAAGCTTTCTTT; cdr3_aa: CASSFVRGAMNTEAFF
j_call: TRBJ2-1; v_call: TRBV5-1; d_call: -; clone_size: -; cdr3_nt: TGCGCCAGCAGCGGCAGGTCGGGGTCGAATGAGCAGTTCTTC; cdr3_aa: CASSGRSGSNEQFF
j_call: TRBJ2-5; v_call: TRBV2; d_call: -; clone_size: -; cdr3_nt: TGTGCCAGCGGGCCGGCAGGGGCGAACCAAGAGACCCAGTACTTC; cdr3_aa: CASGPAGANQETQYF
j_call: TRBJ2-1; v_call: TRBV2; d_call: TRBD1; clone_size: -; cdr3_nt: TGTGCCAGCCAGATGGACAGGGTAGAAGACGGTGAGCAGTTCTTC; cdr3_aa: CASQMDRVEDGEQFF
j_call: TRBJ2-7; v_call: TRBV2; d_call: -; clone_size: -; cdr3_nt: TGTGCCAGCAGTTTCCAGGGGACCTACGAGCAGTACTTC; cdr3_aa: CASSFQGTYEQYF